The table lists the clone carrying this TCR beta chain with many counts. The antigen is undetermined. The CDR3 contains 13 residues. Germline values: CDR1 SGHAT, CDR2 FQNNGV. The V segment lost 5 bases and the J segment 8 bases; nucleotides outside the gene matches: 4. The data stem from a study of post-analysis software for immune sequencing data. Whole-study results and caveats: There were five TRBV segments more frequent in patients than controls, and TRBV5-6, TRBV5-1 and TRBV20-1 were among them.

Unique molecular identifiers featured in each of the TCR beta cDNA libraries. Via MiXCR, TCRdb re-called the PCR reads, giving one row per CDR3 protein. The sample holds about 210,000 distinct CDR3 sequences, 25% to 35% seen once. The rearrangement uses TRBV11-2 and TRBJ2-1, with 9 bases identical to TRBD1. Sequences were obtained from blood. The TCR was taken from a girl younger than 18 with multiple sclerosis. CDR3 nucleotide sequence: TGTGCCAGCAGCCGGGACAGGGACGATGAGCAGTTCTTC. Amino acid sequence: CASSRDRDDEQFF. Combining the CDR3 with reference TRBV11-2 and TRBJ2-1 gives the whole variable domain EAGVAQSPRYKIIEKRQSVAFWCNPISGHATLYWYQQILGQGPKLLIQFQNNGVVDDSQLPKDRFSAERLKGVDSTLKIQPAKLEDSAVYLCASSRDRDDEQFFGPGTRLTVL.